A selection of T cell receptor beta chains follows, all from one sample in a study of radiation and T cells in renal cell carcinoma. The repertoire was sequenced with immunoSEQ multiplex PCR; TCRdb's copy has only in-frame clones and lacks some. This table has around 120,000 clones, approximately 80% appearing once. The material sequenced was blood, taken from a patient whose treatment included radiotherapy and nephrectomy. Receptors were obtained from a woman aged 60-70 years with renal cell carcinoma. Each CDR3 is given without its conserved first and last residue. Each record gives: clone size, V gene, CDR3 protein. Clone size is not always given. Where it is, it says once, few, many or a class for expanded clones.

- TRBV7-9 ASSWTPRNEKLF
- TRBV7-2 ASSLVGQGQETQY
once TRBV2 ASSPDVPETQY
- TRBV19 AAARNTGELF
few TRBV5-6 ASTPGTGSLITEAF
few TRBV2 ASSEPVSTGELF
- TRBV19 ATRGVSSYEQY
- TRBV11-2 ASSLEWGGDTYNSPLH
- TRBV28 ASSSPGFGYT
few TRBV4-1 ASSPGPFTGELF
- TRBV29-1 SVSVGKGNNEQF
- TRBV5-1 ASSEYRGASGANVLT
once TRBV2 ASSEGGYT
- TRBV7-9 ASSPGIPKTEAF
once TRBV30 AWSFARYLQETQY
- TRBV6-6 ASSYSGSYEQY
- TRBV7-2 ASSLASGNRNEQF
- TRBV6-1 ASSELFGGAMNTEAF
- TRBV15 ATSRDLTGLGGELF
- TRBV7-8 ASSLDREETQY
- TRBV19 ASSMGAVTDTQY
- TRBV20-1 SATIYEQY
- TRBV4-2 ASSQIGTGGRVGYT
once TRBV29-1 SPTLLPQETQY
- TRBV6-6 ASLGVRDRGYEQY
- TRBV15 ATGGTNTGELF
- TRBV6-5 ASSSGTGPNEQF
- TRBV5-1 ASSPRTSGSTDEQF
many TRBV27 ASSLGYGSGNTIY
- TRBV7-6 ASSRFGEADTQY